Detailed here is one T cell receptor (beta chain). The antigen is undetermined. This sample stems from a study of Ad26.COV2.S vaccination and SARS-CoV-2 variants. Findings of the study overall: While placebo recipients had lower spike-specific TCR breadth, vaccine recipients had more. Substantial post-vaccination breadth of spike-specific CD8+ and CD4+ T cell responses was reported.

The germline V gene has CDR1 SQVTM and CDR2 ANQGSEA. CDR3 size: 15 residues. Trimming removed 3 bases at V and 0 bases at J, with 14 bases between. Treatment described: about 20 received Ad26.COV2.S at low or high dose, single or two shots; 5 received placebo; per-sample allocation not given. Sampling took place 63 days after the first vaccine or placebo injection. The study used a vaccine consisting of an Ad26 vector that expressed Wuhan-strain SARS-CoV-2 spike. The table came from immunoSEQ multiplex PCR; TCRdb's copy has only in-frame clones and leaves some out. The sample lists under 600,000 clones, approximately 90% occurring once.

This receptor was taken from a person aged 18-65 years who received the Ad26.COV2.S COVID-19 vaccine or a placebo. The sequencing used peripheral blood, collected in a trial of Ad26.COV2.S vaccine versus placebo. V is TRBV29-1 and J is TRBJ2-5, with D maybe TRBD2 (5 bases). The DNA for the CDR3 is TGCAGCGTTGAGGAGCCTACCGGGGACCAAGAGACCCAGTACTTC. Its translation is CSVEEPTGDQETQYF.